This TCR beta chain was identified during a study of T cell responses to AZD1222 COVID-19 vaccine. Study-level findings and limits: Vaccine-related CD4 TCRs covered spike, predominating at 160-218 and 743-854. Donors were chiefly white British, with a greater number of females, and clonal diversity was perhaps underestimated. Only a handful of AZD1222 recipients, several in all, had baseline seropositivity. Breadth and depth of Spike-specific TCRs rose after two AZD1222 doses.

Sequencing was performed with immunoSEQ multiplex PCR; in TCRdb, only in-frame clones are kept and a portion is missing. The repertoire consists of under 110,000 clones, with roughly 87% occurring once and the leading ten covering approximately 8.2%. On this clone: Its antigen is as yet unknown.

This sequence originates from an adult who received the AZD1222 COVID-19 vaccine. The starting material was peripheral blood, obtained 28 days after the second AZD1222 dose.

CDR3 loop: CASRGRGGRTDTQYF. In nucleotides, the CDR3 is TGTGCCAGCCGTGGGAGGGGGGGGCGCACAGATACGCAGTATTTT. The rearrangement uses TRBV28 and TRBJ2-3, with a possible D match to TRBD2 (7 bases). From germline, CDR1 is MDHEN and CDR2 SYDVKM. V dropped 8 bases and J dropped 1 base, with 16 bases sitting between them. The CDR3 runs 15 residues.